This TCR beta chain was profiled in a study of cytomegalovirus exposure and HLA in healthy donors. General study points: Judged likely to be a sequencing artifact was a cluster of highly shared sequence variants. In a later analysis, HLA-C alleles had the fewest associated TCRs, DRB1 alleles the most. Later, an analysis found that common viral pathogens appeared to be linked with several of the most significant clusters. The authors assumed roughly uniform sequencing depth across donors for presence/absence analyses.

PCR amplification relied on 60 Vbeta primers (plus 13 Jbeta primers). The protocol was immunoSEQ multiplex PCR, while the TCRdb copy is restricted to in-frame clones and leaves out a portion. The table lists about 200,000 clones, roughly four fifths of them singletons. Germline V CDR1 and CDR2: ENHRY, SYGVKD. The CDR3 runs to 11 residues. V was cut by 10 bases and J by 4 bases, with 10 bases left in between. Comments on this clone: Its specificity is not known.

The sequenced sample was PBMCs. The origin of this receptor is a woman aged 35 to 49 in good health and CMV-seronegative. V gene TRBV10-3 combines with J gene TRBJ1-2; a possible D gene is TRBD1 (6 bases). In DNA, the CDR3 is TGTGCCACGAGGGGGGGCTATGGCTACACCTTC. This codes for CATRGGYGYTF.